Following are 6 T cell receptor beta chains from one sample sequenced in a study of control samples from healthy donors and cancer patients. Libraries were prepared by immunoSEQ multiplex PCR; TCRdb keeps only in-frame clonotypes and omits some of them. Among 350,000 to 450,000 clones, 75% to 95% were seen once, and the ten largest hold 5% to 8%. Sequencing was carried out using PBMCs. The receptors shown here come from a man in his forties with head and neck cancer.

The V and J genes are TRBV10-2 and TRBJ2-1; D call uncertain. The V end was cut by 0 bases, the J end by 3 bases, with 0 bases between. Germline CDR1 WSHSY, CDR2 SAAADI. The CDR3 runs to 12 residues. The CDR3 spells CASSESYNEQFF. CDR3 in DNA: TGCGCCAGCAGTGAGTCCTACAATGAGCAGTTCTTC.

V is TRBV19 and J is TRBJ1-3, with D hard to call. This CDR3 region has 12 residues. CDR1 and CDR2 (germline): LNHDA, SQIVND (reference sequence). Trimming cost V 4 bases and J 5 bases, with 6 bases left between them. Written as DNA, the CDR3 is TGTGCCAGTAGTAACCAGCGAAACACCATATATTTT. Translating gives CASSNQRNTIYF.

In the case of this clone: Other DNA sequences in this sample translate to the same CDR3. The rearrangement uses TRBV28 and TRBJ1-5; the D gene is possibly TRBD1 (5 bases). Germline V gene sequence: CDR1 MDHEN, CDR2 SYDVKM. V lost 6 bases to trimming and J lost 3 bases, with 6 bases between them. The CDR3 extends over 12 amino acids. The CDR3 nucleotides are TGTGCCAGCAGGGGACCCAATCAGCCCCAGCATTTT. Translation gives CASRGPNQPQHF.

The chain has TRBV5-4 and TRBJ2-3; 12 nucleotides line up with TRBD2. CDR1 and CDR2 from the germline V gene are SGHNT and YYREEE (reference sequence). The J segment lost 4 bases and the V segment lost 0 bases, leaving 0 bases of the junction unmatched. The length of the CDR3 is 15 residues. CDR3 sequence: CASSLGLAGADTQYF. The CDR3 DNA is TGTGCCAGCAGCTTGGGACTAGCGGGGGCAGATACGCAGTATTTT.

The V and J genes are TRBV27 and TRBJ2-1; D is uncertain. This CDR3 contains 13 residues. The germline V gene encodes CDR1 MNHEY and CDR2 SMNVEV (reference sequence). Trimming removed 3 bases at V and 7 bases at J, with 10 bases between. The CDR3 DNA reads TGTGCCAGCAGTTTCGTAGCCGCGAATGAGCAGTTCTTC. It is translated as CASSFVAANEQFF.

The V call is TRBV28, the J call TRBJ2-4, with 7 bases fitting TRBD1. This CDR3 region has 15 residues. V lost 5 bases and J lost 4; bases outside the gene matches: 8. The V gene's germline CDR1 is MDHEN and CDR2 SYDVKM. As DNA, the CDR3 is TGTGCCAGCAGTGTCCTCGGACAGGTAAAAAACATTCAGTACTTC. Protein: CASSVLGQVKNIQYF.